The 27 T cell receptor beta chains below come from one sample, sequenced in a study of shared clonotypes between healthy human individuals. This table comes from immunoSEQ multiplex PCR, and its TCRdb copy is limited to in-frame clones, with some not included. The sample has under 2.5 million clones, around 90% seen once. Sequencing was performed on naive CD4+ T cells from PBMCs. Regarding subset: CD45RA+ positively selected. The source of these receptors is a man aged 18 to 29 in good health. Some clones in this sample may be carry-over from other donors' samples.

The CDR3, as DNA: TGTGCCAGCAGCTTATCAGCCACCGGGACTAGCGGTCTGAGCGAGCAGTTCTTC. Amino acid sequence: CASSLSATGTSGLSEQFF. The J gene is TRBJ2-1, the V gene TRBV7-3, with 11 positions matching TRBD2. The CDR3 extends over 18 amino acids. The V and J ends lost 2 bases and 10 bases, in that order; junction bases with no gene match: 16. CDR1 and CDR2 (germline): SGHTA, FQGTGA.

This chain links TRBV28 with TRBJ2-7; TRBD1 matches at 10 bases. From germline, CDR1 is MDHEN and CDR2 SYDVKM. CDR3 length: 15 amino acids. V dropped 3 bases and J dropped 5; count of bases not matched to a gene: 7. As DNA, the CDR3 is TGTGCCAGCAGTTTCGGGACAGGGGTAAGGAACGAGCAGTACTTC. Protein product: CASSFGTGVRNEQYF.

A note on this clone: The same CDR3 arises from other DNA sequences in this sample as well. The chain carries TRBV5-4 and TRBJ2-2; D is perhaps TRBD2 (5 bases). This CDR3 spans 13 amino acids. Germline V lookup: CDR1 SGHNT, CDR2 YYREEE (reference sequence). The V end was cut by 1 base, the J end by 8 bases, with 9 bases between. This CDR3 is CASSLLEAGELFF. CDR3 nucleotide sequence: TGTGCCAGCAGCTTGTTGGAGGCGGGGGAGCTGTTTTTT.

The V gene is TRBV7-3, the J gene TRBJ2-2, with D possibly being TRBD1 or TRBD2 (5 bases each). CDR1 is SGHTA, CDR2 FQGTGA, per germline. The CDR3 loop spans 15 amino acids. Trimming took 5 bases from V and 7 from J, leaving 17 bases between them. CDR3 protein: CASSGWGKADGELFF. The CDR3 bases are TGTGCCAGCAGCGGTTGGGGGAAGGCTGACGGGGAGCTGTTTTTT. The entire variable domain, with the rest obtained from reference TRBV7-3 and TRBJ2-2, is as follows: GAGVSQTPSNKVTEKGKYVELRCDPISGHTALYWYRQSLGQGPEFLIYFQGTGAADDSGLPNDRFFAVRPEGSVSTLKIQRTERGDSAVYLCASSGWGKADGELFFGEGSRLTVL.

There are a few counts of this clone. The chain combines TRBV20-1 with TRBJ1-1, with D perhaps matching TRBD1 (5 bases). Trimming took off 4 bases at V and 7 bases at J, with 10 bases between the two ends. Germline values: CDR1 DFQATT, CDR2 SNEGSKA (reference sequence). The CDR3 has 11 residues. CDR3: CSANRRGEAFF. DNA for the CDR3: TGCAGTGCTAACAGGCGGGGTGAAGCTTTCTTT.

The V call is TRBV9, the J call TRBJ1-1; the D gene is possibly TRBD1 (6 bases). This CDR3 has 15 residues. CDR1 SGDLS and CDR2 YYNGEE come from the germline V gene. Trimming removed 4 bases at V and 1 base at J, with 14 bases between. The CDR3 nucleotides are TGTGCCAGCAGCAGGGAGGGACACCGGAACACTGAAGCTTTCTTT. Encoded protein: CASSREGHRNTEAFF.

Written as DNA, the CDR3 is TGTGCCAGCAGTGCGGACTCCAACCGTCCCTACGAGCAGTACTTC. Its translation is CASSADSNRPYEQYF. The chain employs TRBV6-5 and TRBJ2-7; D might be TRBD2 (5 bases). Germline lookup yields CDR1 MNHEY and CDR2 SVGAGI. V dropped 5 bases and J dropped 2 bases, with 16 bases sitting between them. This CDR3 contains 15 residues.

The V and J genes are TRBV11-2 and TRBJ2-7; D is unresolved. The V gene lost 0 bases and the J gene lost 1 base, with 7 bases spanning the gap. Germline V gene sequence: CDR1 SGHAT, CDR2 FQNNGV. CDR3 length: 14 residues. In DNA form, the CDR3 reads TGTGCCAGCAGCTTAGATATGGCTTCCTACGAGCAGTACTTC. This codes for CASSLDMASYEQYF. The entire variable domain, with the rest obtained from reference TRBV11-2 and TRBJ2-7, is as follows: EAGVAQSPRYKIIEKRQSVAFWCNPISGHATLYWYQQILGQGPKLLIQFQNNGVVDDSQLPKDRFSAERLKGVDSTLKIQPAKLEDSAVYLCASSLDMASYEQYFGPGTRLTVT.

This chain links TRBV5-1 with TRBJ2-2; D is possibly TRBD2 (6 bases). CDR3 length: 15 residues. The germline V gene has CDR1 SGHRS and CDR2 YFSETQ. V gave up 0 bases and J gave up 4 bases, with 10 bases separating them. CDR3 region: CASSLGSGVTGELFF. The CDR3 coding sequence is TGCGCCAGCAGCTTGGGTAGCGGAGTCACCGGGGAGCTGTTTTTT.

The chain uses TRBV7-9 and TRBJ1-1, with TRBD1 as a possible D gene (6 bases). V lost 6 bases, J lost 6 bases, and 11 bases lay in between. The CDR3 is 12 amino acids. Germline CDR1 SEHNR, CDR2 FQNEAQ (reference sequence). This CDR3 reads CASRGWTAEAFF. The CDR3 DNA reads TGTGCCAGCAGGGGTTGGACAGCTGAAGCTTTCTTT.

In DNA form, the CDR3 reads TGTGCCAGCAACGGGAATCGGGGGGTTGGTAACTATGGCTACACCTTC. Its translation is CASNGNRGVGNYGYTF. The chain links TRBV28 to TRBJ1-2; D is perhaps TRBD1 (5 bases). V was clipped by 7 bases and J by 1 base, with 19 bases between them. CDR1 and CDR2 from the germline V gene are MDHEN and SYDVKM. This CDR3 is 16 amino acids long.

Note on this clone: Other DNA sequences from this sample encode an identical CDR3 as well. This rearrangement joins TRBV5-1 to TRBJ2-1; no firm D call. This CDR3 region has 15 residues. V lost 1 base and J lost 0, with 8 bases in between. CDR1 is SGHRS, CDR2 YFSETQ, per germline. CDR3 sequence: CASSLSSSSYNEQFF. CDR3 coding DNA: TGCGCCAGCAGCTTGTCTAGTAGCTCCTACAATGAGCAGTTCTTC.

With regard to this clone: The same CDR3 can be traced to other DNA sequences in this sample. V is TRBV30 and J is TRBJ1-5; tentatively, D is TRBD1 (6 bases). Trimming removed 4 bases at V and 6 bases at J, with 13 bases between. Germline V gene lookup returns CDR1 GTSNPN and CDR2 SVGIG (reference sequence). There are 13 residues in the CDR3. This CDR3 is CAWNRGAGQPQHF. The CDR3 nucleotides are TGTGCCTGGAATCGGGGGGCTGGTCAGCCCCAGCATTTT.

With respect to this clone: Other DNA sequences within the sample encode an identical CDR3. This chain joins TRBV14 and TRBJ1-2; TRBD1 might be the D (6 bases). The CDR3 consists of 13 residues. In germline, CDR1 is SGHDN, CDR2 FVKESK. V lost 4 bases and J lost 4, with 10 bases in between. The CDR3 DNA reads TGTGCCAGCAGCCTGGGACAAGGCTATGGCTACACCTTC. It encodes CASSLGQGYGYTF.

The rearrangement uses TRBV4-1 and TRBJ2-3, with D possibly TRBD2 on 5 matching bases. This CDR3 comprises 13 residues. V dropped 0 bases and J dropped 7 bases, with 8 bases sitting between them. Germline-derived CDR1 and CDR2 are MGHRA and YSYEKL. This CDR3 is CASSQEDSHTQYF. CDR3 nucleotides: TGCGCCAGCAGCCAAGAGGACTCTCATACGCAGTATTTT.

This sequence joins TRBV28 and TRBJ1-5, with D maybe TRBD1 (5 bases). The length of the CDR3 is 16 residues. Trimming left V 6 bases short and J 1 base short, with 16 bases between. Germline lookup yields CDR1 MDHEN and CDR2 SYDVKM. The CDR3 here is CASSQLEGWSNQPQHF. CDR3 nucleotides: TGTGCCAGCAGCCAGTTGGAGGGGTGGAGCAATCAGCCCCAGCATTTT.

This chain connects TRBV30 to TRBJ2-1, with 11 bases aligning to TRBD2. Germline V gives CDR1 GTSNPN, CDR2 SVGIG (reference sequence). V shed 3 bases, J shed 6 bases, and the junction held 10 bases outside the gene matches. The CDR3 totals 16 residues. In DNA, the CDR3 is TGTGCCTGGAGGGCCCTCGGACTAGCGGGTTTCAATGAGCAGTTCTTC. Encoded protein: CAWRALGLAGFNEQFF.

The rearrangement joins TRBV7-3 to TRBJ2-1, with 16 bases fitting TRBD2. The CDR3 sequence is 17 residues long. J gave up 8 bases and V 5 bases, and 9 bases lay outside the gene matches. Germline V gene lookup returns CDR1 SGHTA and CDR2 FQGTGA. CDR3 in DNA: TGTGCCAGCAGCCCACAAGGGACTAGCGGGAGGGTCTATGAGCAGTTCTTC. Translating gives CASSPQGTSGRVYEQFF.

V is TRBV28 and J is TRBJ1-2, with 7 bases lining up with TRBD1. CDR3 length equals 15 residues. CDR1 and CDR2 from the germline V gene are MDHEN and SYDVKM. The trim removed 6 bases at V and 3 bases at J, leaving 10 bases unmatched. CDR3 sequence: CASSLLGQGDYGYTF. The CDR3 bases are TGTGCCAGCAGCCTACTCGGCCAGGGGGACTATGGCTACACCTTC.

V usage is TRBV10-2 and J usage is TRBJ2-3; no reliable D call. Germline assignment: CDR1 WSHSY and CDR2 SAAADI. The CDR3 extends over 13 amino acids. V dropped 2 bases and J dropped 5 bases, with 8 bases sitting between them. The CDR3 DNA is TGCGCCAGCAGTGAGCGGTCCCGAGATACGCAGTATTTT. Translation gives CASSERSRDTQYF.

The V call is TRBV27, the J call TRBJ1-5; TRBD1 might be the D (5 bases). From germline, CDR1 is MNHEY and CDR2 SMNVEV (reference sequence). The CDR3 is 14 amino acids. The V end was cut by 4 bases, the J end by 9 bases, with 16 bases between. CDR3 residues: CASSSGPGPRPQHF. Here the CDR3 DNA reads TGTGCCAGCAGTTCGGGGCCCGGACCGCGGCCCCAGCATTTT.

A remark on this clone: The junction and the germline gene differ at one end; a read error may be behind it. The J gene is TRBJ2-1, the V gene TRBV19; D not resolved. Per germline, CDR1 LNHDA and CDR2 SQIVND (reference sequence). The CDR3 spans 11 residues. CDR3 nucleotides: TGTGCCAGTAGCATAGCCAATGAGCAGTTCTTC. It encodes CASSIANEQFF.

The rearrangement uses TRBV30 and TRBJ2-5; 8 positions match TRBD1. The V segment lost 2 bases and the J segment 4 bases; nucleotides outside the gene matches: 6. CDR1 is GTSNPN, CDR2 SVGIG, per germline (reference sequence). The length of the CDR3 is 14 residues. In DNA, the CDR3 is TGTGCCTGGAGTATTACAGGGGGTACAGAGACCCAGTACTTC. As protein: CAWSITGGTETQYF.

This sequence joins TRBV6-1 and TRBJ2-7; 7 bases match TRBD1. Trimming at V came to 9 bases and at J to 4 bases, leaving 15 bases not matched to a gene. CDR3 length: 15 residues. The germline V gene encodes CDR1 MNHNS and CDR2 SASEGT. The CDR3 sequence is CASREQGQSIYEQYF. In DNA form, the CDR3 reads TGTGCCAGTAGGGAACAGGGGCAAAGCATATACGAGCAGTACTTC.

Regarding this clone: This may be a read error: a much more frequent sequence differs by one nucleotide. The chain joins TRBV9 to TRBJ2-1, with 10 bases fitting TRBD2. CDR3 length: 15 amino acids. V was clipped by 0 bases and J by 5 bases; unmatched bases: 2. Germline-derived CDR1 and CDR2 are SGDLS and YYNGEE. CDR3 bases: TGTGCCAGCAGCGTAGGGACTAGCGGTAACAATGAGCAGTTCTTC. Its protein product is CASSVGTSGNNEQFF. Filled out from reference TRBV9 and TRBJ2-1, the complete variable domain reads DSGVTQTPKHLITATGQRVTLRCSPRSGDLSVYWYQQSLDQGLQFLIQYYNGEERAKGNILERFSAQQFPDLHSELNLSSLELGDSALYFCASSVGTSGNNEQFFGPGTRLTVL.

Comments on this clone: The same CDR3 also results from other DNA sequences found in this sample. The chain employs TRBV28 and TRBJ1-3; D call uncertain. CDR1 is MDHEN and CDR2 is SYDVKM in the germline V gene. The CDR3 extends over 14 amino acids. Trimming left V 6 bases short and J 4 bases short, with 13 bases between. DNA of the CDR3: TGTGCCAGCAGCCCCCCACGCGGGGGAAACACCATATATTTT. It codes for CASSPPRGGNTIYF.

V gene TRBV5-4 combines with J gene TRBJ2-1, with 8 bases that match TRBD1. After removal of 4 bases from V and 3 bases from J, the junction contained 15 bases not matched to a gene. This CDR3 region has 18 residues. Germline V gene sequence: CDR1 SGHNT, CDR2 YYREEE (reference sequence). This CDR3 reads CASSQVGAGTGVYNEQFF. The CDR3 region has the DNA TGTGCCAGCAGCCAGGTCGGTGCTGGGACAGGAGTCTACAATGAGCAGTTCTTC.